Each of the 8 T cell receptor beta chains below was sequenced from the same sample in a study of blood T cell repertoires in COVID-19. TCRdb keeps only in-frame clones here, not all; method: immunoSEQ multiplex PCR. The table includes some 120,000 clones, 90% to 95% detected once. The sample consisted of peripheral blood. The source is a man aged 45-65 years with COVID-19, enrolled during active disease.

This clone was detected only a few times. The chain employs TRBV2 and TRBJ2-7; D perhaps matches TRBD1 (6 bases). V lost 8 bases and J lost 1, with 15 bases in between. The germline gives CDR1 SNHLY, CDR2 FYNNEI. The CDR3 has 14 residues. CDR3 in amino acids: CASALKGVSYEQYF. The CDR3 coding sequence is TGTGCCAGCGCCCTGAAGGGGGTATCCTACGAGCAGTACTTC.

The chain couples TRBV19 to TRBJ1-1, with 7 positions matching TRBD1. The germline V gene encodes CDR1 LNHDA and CDR2 SQIVND (reference sequence). The CDR3 sequence is 14 residues long. V was clipped by 1 base and J by 3 bases; unmatched bases: 2. CDR3 protein: CASSIGRGDTEAFF. The DNA for the CDR3 is TGTGCCAGTAGTATAGGCAGGGGGGACACTGAAGCTTTCTTT.

This chain uses TRBV18 with TRBJ2-7; 14 nucleotides align to TRBD2. With 3 bases clipped from V and 7 bases from J, the junction kept 5 bases outside the gene matches. Germline V CDR1 and CDR2: KGHSH, LQKENI. This CDR3 comprises 15 residues. The CDR3 region is CASSPGLAGVGEQYV. CDR3 nucleotide sequence: TGTGCCAGCTCACCGGGACTAGCGGGAGTAGGTGAGCAGTACGTC.

This rearrangement joins TRBV29-1 to TRBJ2-3; the match to TRBD2 covers 8 bases. This CDR3 contains 14 residues. V was clipped by 4 bases and J by 2 bases; unmatched bases: 5. The germline gives CDR1 SQVTM, CDR2 ANQGSEA. CDR3 DNA sequence: TGCAGCGTTGTTAGCGGGGTACCCACAGATACGCAGTATTTT. Translated: CSVVSGVPTDTQYF.

The J gene is TRBJ1-1, the V gene TRBV7-6, with TRBD1 matching 7 bases. V shed 1 base, J shed 5 bases, and the junction held 4 bases outside the gene matches. Germline V gives CDR1 SGHVS, CDR2 FNYEAQ. The CDR3 length is 14 residues. DNA of the CDR3: TGTGCCAGCAGCTTAGGACAGGGAGAAACTGAAGCTTTCTTT. Its protein is CASSLGQGETEAFF.

The gene calls are TRBV7-8 and TRBJ2-2; 7 nucleotides agree with TRBD1. Per germline, CDR1 SGHVS and CDR2 FQNEAQ. V was clipped by 6 bases and J by 5 bases; unmatched bases: 9. The CDR3 covers 15 residues. The CDR3, as DNA: TGTGCCAGCAGACGACAGGGTGGTCAGACCGGGGAGCTGTTTTTT. This encodes CASRRQGGQTGELFF. Looking up the rest from reference TRBV7-8 and TRBJ2-2 gives the full variable domain: GAGVSQSPRYKVAKRGQDVALRCDPISGHVSLFWYQQALGQGPEFLTYFQNEAQLDKSGLPSDRFFAERPEGSVSTLKIQRTQQEDSAVYLCASRRQGGQTGELFFGEGSRLTVL.

The chain joins TRBV18 to TRBJ1-1; 9 bases map to TRBD1. The trim removed 4 bases at V and 8 bases at J, leaving 2 bases unmatched. The CDR3 length is 12 residues. CDR1 and CDR2 (germline): KGHSH, LQKENI. The CDR3 is CASSLGTGEAFF. In nucleotides, the CDR3 is TGTGCCAGCTCACTGGGGACAGGGGAAGCTTTCTTT. The entire variable domain, with the rest obtained from reference TRBV18 and TRBJ1-1, is as follows: NAGVMQNPRHLVRRRGQEARLRCSPMKGHSHVYWYRQLPEEGLKFMVYLQKENIIDESGMPKERFSAEFPKEGPSILRIQQVVRGDSAAYFCASSLGTGEAFFGQGTRLTVV.

V and J are TRBV5-1 and TRBJ1-6; a possible D gene is TRBD1 (5 bases). V was shortened by 0 bases and J by 6 bases, with 7 bases between the two germline ends. Germline V CDR1 and CDR2: SGHRS, YFSETQ. This CDR3 contains 14 residues. DNA for the CDR3: TGCGCCAGCAGCTTGGAAAGGGGTAATTCACCCCTCCACTTT. Amino acid sequence: CASSLERGNSPLHF.